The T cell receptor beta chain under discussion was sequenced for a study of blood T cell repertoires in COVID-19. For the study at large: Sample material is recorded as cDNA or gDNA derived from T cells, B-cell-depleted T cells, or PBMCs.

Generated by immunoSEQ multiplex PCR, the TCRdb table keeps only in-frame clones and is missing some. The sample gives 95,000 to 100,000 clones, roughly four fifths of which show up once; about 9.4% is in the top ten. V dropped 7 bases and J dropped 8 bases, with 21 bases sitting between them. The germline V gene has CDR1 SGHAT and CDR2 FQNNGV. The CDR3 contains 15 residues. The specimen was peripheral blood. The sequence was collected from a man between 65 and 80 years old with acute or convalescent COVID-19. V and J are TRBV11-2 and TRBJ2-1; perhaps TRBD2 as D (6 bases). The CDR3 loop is CASNRAGVLTYEQFF. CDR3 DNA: TGTGCCAGCAACCGAGCGGGTGTCCTTACGTATGAGCAGTTCTTC.